This entry lists 11 T cell receptor beta chains sequenced from one sample in a study of CD8 T cells in Susac syndrome. Random hexamers served to reverse transcribe roughly 0.5 to 1 ug RNA. TCRdb ran MiXCR on the immunoSEQ multiplex PCR reads and lists one entry per CDR3 protein. In the table there are 100,000 to 150,000 distinct CDR3 sequences, about 95% of which are singletons. The sample consisted of CD8+ T cells from PBMCs. The receptors originated from a human donor with Susac syndrome.

The J gene is TRBJ2-1, the V gene TRBV7-9, with TRBD1 matching 11 bases. The CDR3 contains 17 residues. CDR1 and CDR2 from the germline V gene are SEHNR and FQNEAQ (reference sequence). V gave up 6 bases and J gave up 3 bases; unmatched junction bases: 10. Here the CDR3 DNA reads TGTGCCAGCAGTCGGACAGGGGGCTCAACATACTACAATGAGCAGTTCTTC. It codes for CASSRTGGSTYYNEQFF.

The CDR3 sequence is CASSQDGGAIAFF. As DNA, the CDR3 is TGTGCCAGCAGCCAAGATGGGGGGGCCATAGCTTTCTTT. This sequence joins TRBV14 and TRBJ1-1; D may be TRBD1 (6 bases). V lost 0 bases and J 10 bases, leaving 12 bases between the germline ends. Germline V CDR1 and CDR2: SGHDN, FVKESK. This CDR3 has 13 residues.

This chain uses TRBV29-1 with TRBJ1-2; D uncertain. Germline-derived CDR1 and CDR2 are SQVTM and ANQGSEA. V lost 7 bases and J lost 4, with 22 bases in between. The CDR3 totals 15 residues. The CDR3 DNA follows: TGCAGCGCCATTAGTTTCGGAGGGCGATTCTATGGCTACACCTTC. This gives the protein CSAISFGGRFYGYTF.

This clonotype was seen just once. This chain connects TRBV12-3 or TRBV12-4 to TRBJ2-2; TRBD1 agrees at 10 bases. With 6 bases clipped from V and 7 bases from J, the junction kept 11 bases outside the gene matches. The CDR3 is 16 residues long. In nucleotides, the CDR3 is TGTGCCAGCAGCCCCACCCCGGGACAGGGGAACGGGGAGCTGTTTTTT. Protein: CASSPTPGQGNGELFF.

This chain links TRBV6-2 or TRBV6-3 with TRBJ2-5; the D gene is possibly TRBD2 (5 bases). This CDR3 region has 14 residues. Germline assignment: CDR1 MNHEY and CDR2 SVGEGT. The V end was cut by 0 bases, the J end by 13 bases, with 18 bases between. CDR3 in amino acids: CASSYSAGSAVSYF. The CDR3 DNA sequence: TGTGCCAGCAGTTACTCTGCGGGTTCGGCTGTCTCGTACTTC.

This clonotype was picked up one time. The V and J genes are TRBV7-9 and TRBJ2-1; no clear D gene. Germline V CDR1 and CDR2: SEHNR, FQNEAQ (reference sequence). Deletions cut 5 bases from V and 2 bases from J, with 19 bases between. The CDR3 extends over 17 amino acids. Here the CDR3 DNA reads TGTGCCAGCAGCCTCCCGGCGGTTTTCTCTCCCTACAATGAGCAGTTCTTC. This translates into CASSLPAVFSPYNEQFF. The full variable domain, in which reference TRBV7-9 and TRBJ2-1 provide the parts outside the CDR3, is DTGVSQNPRHKITKRGQNVTFRCDPISEHNRLYWYRQTLGQGPEFLTYFQNEAQLEKSRLLSDRFSAERPKGSFSTLEIQRTEQGDSAMYLCASSLPAVFSPYNEQFFGPGTRLTVL.

The sample holds one count of this clonotype. The chain combines TRBV13 with TRBJ1-1; D perhaps matches TRBD1 (6 bases). The germline CDR1 and CDR2 sequences are PRHDT and FYEKMQ (reference sequence). The CDR3 is 16 residues long. V dropped 6 bases and J dropped 1 base, with 18 bases sitting between them. This chain's CDR3 is CASRSPGHIENTEAFF. DNA for the CDR3: TGTGCCAGCAGAAGTCCGGGACACATCGAGAACACTGAAGCTTTCTTT.

The chain joins TRBV20-1 to TRBJ2-7; D unclear. The CDR3 sequence is 12 residues long. Germline assignment: CDR1 DFQATT and CDR2 SNEGSKA (reference sequence). Between the trimmed V and J ends, which lost 3 bases and 2 bases, there was a span of 8 bases. As DNA, the CDR3 is TGCAGTGCTAGTGCCAGTGCCTACGAGCAGTACTTC. This codes for CSASASAYEQYF.

The rearrangement uses TRBV9 and TRBJ1-1; D is ambiguous. From germline, CDR1 is SGDLS and CDR2 YYNGEE. The CDR3 covers 14 residues. Trimming took off 0 bases at V and 6 bases at J, with 12 bases between the two ends. The CDR3 nucleotides read TGTGCCAGCAGCGTAGGTGGTTCGGCAGCTGAAGCTTTCTTT. It codes for CASSVGGSAAEAFF.

The chain has TRBV12-3 or TRBV12-4 and TRBJ1-2, with D possibly matching TRBD1 (5 bases). This CDR3 has 13 amino acids. Trimming removed 3 bases at V and 3 bases at J, with 8 bases between. In DNA, the CDR3 is TGTGCCAGCAGTTTGGGGGGGTACTATGGCTACACCTTC. Translating it yields CASSLGGYYGYTF.

Only one count was recorded for this clonotype. The chain employs TRBV20-1 and TRBJ1-5; TRBD1 might be the D (6 bases). Germline CDR1 DFQATT, CDR2 SNEGSKA (reference sequence). This CDR3 comprises 13 residues. V dropped 6 bases and J dropped 4 bases, with 13 bases sitting between them. CDR3 in DNA: TGCAGTGCCCTTGGGACACCTAATCAGCCCCAGCATTTT. Its translation: CSALGTPNQPQHF.